One T cell receptor beta chain is described in this entry. What it binds is unknown. This CDR3 is 14 amino acids long. V shed 6 bases and J shed 8 bases, with 19 bases lying between them. CDR1 and CDR2 from the germline V gene are ENHRY and SYGVKD. The sample originates from a study of T cell responses to AZD1222 COVID-19 vaccine. Findings and limits, study-wide: Targets within unmutated variant regions were reportedly found for nearly half of spike-specific TCRs. White British people made up most donors, females outnumbered males, and clonal diversity was possibly underestimated.

Method: immunoSEQ multiplex PCR; TCRdb's copy keeps in-frame clones and lacks some. The data contain under 150,000 clones, 75% to 95% of them singletons. Sequencing was performed on peripheral blood, taken on day 0 of AZD1222 vaccination. This clonotype was obtained from an adult in good health. The chain has TRBV10-3 and TRBJ1-2, with D maybe TRBD1 (5 bases). CDR3 amino acids: CAISSSQGSQGYTF. The CDR3 DNA reads TGTGCCATCAGCTCGAGTCAGGGATCGCAAGGCTACACCTTC.